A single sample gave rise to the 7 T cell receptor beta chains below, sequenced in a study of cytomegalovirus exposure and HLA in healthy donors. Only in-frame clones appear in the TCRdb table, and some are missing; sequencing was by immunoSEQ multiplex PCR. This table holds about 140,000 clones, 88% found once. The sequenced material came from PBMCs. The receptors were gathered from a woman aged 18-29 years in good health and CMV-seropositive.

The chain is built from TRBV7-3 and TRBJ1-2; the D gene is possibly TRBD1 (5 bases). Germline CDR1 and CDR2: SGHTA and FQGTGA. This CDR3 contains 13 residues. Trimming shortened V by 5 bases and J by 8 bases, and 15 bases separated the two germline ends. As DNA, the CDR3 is TGTGCCAGCAGCCCTCAGAGCGGGGACGGCTACACCTTC. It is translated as CASSPQSGDGYTF. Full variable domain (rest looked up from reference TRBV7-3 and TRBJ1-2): GAGVSQTPSNKVTEKGKYVELRCDPISGHTALYWYRQSLGQGPEFLIYFQGTGAADDSGLPNDRFFAVRPEGSVSTLKIQRTERGDSAVYLCASSPQSGDGYTFGSGTRLTVV.

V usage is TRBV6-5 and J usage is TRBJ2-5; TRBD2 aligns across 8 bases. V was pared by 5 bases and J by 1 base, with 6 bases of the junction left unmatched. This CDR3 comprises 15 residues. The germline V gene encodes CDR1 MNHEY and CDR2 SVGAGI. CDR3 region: CASSGTSGIQETQYF. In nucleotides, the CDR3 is TGTGCCAGCAGTGGCACTAGCGGAATCCAAGAGACCCAGTACTTC.

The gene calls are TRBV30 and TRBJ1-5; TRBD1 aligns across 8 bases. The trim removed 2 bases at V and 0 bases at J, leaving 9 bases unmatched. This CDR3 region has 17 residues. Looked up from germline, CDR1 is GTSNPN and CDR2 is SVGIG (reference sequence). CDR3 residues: CAWSSGTGGYSNQPQHF. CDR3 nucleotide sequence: TGTGCCTGGAGTTCGGGGACAGGCGGTTATAGCAATCAGCCCCAGCATTTT.

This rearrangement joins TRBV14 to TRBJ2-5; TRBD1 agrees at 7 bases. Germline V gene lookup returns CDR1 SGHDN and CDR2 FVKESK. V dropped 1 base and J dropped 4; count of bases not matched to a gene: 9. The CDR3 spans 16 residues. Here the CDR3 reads CASSQGDRAGRETQYF. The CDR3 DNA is TGTGCCAGCAGCCAAGGTGACAGGGCGGGTAGAGAGACCCAGTACTTC.

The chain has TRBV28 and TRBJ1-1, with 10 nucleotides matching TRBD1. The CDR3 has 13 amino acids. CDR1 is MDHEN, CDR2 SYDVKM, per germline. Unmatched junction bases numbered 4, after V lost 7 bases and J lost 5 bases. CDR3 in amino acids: CASTGQGWTEAFF. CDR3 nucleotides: TGTGCCAGCACGGGACAGGGGTGGACTGAAGCTTTCTTT.

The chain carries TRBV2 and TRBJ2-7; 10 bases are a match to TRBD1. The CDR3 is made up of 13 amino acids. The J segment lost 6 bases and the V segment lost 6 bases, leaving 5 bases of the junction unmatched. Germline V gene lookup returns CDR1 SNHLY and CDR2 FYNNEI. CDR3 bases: TGTGCCAGCAGGGGACAGGGGATGGTCGAGCAGTACTTC. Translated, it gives CASRGQGMVEQYF.

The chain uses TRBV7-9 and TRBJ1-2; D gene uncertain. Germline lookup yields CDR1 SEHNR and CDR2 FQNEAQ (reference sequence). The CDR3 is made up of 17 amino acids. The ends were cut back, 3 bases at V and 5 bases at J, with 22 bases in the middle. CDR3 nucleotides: TGTGCCAGCAGCTTTGAATGGAGGTTCGGAGTCAATTATGGCTACACCTTC. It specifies CASSFEWRFGVNYGYTF. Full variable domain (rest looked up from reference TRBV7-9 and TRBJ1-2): DTGVSQNPRHKITKRGQNVTFRCDPISEHNRLYWYRQTLGQGPEFLTYFQNEAQLEKSRLLSDRFSAERPKGSFSTLEIQRTEQGDSAMYLCASSFEWRFGVNYGYTFGSGTRLTVV.